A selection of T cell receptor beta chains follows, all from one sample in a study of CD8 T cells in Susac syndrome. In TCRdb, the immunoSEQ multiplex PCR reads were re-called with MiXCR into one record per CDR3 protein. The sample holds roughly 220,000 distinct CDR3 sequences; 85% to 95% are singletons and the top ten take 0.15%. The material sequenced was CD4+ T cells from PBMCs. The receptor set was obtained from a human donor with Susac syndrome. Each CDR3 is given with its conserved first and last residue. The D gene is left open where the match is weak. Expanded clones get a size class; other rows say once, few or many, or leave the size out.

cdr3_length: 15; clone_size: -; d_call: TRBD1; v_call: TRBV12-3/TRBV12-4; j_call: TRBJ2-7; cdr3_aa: CASTGGGTGGYEQYF; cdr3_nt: TGTGCCAGCACCGGAGGTGGGACAGGGGGGTACGAGCAGTACTTC
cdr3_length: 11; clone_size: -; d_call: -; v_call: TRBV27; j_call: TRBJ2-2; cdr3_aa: CASSDGGELFF; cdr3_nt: TGTGCCAGCAGCGACGGGGGGGAGCTGTTTTTT
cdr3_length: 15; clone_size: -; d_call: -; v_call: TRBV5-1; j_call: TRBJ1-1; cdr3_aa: CASSLDRPMNTEAFF; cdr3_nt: TGCGCCAGCAGCTTGGACAGACCGATGAACACTGAAGCTTTCTTT
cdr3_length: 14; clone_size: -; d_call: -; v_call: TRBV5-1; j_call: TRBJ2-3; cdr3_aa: CASSLGPPGDTQYF; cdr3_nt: TGCGCCAGCAGCTTGGGTCCCCCAGGGGATACGCAGTATTTT
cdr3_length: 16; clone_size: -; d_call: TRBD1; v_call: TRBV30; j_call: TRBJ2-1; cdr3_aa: CAWSIRGKTPYNEQFF; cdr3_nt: TGTGCCTGGAGTATCAGGGGGAAAACCCCCTACAATGAGCAGTTCTTC
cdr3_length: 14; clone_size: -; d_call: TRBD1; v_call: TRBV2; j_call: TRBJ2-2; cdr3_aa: CASKGTANTGELFF; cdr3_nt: TGTGCCAGCAAGGGGACAGCGAACACCGGGGAGCTGTTTTTT
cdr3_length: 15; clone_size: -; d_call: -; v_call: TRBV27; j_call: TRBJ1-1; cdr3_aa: CASSAGVGLNTEAFF; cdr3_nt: TGTGCCAGCAGCGCGGGGGTGGGGTTGAACACTGAAGCTTTCTTT
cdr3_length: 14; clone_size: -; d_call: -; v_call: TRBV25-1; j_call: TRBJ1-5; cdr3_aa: CASRGSGSNQPQHF; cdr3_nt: TGTGCCAGCAGGGGGAGCGGGAGCAATCAGCCCCAGCATTTT
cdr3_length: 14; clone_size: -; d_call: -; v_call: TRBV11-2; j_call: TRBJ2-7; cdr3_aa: CASSLGLPNYEQYF; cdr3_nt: TGCGCCAGCAGCCTCGGACTTCCGAACTACGAGCAGTACTTC
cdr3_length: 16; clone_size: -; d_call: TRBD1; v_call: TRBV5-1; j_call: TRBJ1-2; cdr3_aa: CASSLETGGSYYGYTF; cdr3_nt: TGCGCCAGCAGCTTAGAAACAGGGGGCTCGTACTATGGCTACACCTTC
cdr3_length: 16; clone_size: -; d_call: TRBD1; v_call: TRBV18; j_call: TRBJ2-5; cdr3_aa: CASSPREGATQETQYF; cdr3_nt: TGTGCCAGCTCACCCCGAGAGGGGGCCACGCAAGAGACCCAGTACTTC
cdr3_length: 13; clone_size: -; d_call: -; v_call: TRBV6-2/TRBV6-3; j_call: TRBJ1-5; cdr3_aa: CASKSTGNQPQHF; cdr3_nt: TGTGCCAGCAAGTCCACAGGGAATCAGCCCCAGCATTTT
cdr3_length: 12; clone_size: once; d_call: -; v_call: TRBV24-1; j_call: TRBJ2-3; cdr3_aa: CATSDFRDTQYF; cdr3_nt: TGTGCCACCAGTGATTTCAGAGATACGCAGTATTTT
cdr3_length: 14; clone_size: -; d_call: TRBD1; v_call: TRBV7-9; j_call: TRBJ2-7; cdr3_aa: CAYSYGTGAYEQYF; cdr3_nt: TGTGCCTATAGTTACGGGACAGGGGCCTACGAGCAGTACTTC
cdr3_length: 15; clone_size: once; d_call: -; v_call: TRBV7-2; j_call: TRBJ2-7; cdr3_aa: CASSLATPASYEQYF; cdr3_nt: TGTGCCAGCAGCTTAGCGACACCTGCCTCCTACGAGCAGTACTTC
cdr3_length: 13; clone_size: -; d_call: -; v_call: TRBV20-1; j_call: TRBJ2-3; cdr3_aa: CSARDYRADTQYF; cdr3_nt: TGCAGTGCTAGAGATTACAGGGCAGATACGCAGTATTTT
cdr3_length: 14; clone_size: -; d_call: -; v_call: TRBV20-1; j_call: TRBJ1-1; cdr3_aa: CSAPDFRGNTEAFF; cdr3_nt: TGCAGTGCGCCGGACTTCCGGGGGAACACTGAAGCTTTCTTT
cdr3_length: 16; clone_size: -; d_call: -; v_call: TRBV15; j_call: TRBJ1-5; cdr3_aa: CATSSILRAPNQPQHF; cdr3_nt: TGTGCCACCTCGAGTATTCTTAGAGCTCCCAATCAGCCCCAGCATTTT
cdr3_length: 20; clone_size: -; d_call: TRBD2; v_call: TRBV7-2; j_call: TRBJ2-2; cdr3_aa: CASSLAPAGLAGGPTGELFF; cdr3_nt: TGTGCCAGCAGCTTAGCCCCGGCGGGCCTTGCGGGGGGGCCCACCGGGGAGCTGTTTTTT
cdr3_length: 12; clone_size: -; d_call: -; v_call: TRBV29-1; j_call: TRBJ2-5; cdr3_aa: CSGGSHQETQYF; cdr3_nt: TGCAGCGGAGGGAGTCACCAAGAGACCCAGTACTTC
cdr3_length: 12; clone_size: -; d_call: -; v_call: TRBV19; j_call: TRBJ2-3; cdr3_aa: CASSSFGDTQYF; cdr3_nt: TGTGCCAGTAGTTCCTTCGGAGATACGCAGTATTTT
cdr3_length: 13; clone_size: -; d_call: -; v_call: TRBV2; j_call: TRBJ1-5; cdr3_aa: CASSGPLGQPQHF; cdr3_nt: TGTGCCAGCAGCGGGCCCTTAGGGCAGCCCCAGCATTTT
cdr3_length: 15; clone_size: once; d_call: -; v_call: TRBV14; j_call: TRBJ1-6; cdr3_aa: CASSQELQGDSPLHF; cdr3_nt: TGTGCCAGCAGCCAAGAACTGCAGGGTGATTCACCCCTCCACTTT
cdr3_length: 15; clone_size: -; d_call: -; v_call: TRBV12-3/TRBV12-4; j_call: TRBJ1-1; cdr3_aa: CASSLAGAGNTEAFF; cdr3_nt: TGTGCCAGCAGTTTAGCGGGGGCAGGGAACACTGAAGCTTTCTTT
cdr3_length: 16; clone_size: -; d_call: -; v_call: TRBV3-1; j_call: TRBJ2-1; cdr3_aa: CASSQETLSSYNEQFF; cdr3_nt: TGTGCCAGCAGCCAAGAAACTCTTAGCTCCTACAATGAGCAGTTCTTC
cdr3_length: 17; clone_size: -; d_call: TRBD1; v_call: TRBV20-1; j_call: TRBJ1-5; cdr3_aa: CSASGTGGASGNQPQHF; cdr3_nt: TGCAGTGCTAGCGGGACAGGGGGCGCGAGCGGCAATCAGCCCCAGCATTTT
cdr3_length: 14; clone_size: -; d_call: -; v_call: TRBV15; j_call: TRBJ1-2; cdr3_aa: CATSRDAAARDYTF; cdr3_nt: TGTGCCACCAGCAGAGATGCTGCTGCGAGGGACTACACCTTC
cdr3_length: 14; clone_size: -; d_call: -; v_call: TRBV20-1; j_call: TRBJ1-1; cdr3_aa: CSASGHAGNTEAFF; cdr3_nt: TGCAGTGCTAGTGGGCACGCGGGGAACACTGAAGCTTTCTTT